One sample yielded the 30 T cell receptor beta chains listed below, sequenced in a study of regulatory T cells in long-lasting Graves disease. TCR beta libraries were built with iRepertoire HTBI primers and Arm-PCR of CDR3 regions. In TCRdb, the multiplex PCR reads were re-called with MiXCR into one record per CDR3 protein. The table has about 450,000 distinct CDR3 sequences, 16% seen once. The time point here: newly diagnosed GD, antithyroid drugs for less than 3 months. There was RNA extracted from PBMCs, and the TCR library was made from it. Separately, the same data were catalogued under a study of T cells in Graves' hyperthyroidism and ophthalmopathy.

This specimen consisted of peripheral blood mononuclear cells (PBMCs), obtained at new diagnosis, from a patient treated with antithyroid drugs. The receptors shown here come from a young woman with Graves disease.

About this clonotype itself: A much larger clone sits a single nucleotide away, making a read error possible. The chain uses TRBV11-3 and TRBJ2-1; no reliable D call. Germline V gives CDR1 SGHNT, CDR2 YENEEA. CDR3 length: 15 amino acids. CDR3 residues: CASSPDTESSNEQFF. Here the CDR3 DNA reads TGTGCCAGCAGCCCAGACACCGAATCCTCCAATGAGCAGTTCTTC.

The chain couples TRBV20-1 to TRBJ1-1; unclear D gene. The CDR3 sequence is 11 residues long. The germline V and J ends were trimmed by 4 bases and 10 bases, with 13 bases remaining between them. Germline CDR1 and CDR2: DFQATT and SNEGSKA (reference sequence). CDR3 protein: CSAKAGRIAFF. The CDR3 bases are TGCAGTGCTAAGGCTGGACGAATAGCTTTCTTT.

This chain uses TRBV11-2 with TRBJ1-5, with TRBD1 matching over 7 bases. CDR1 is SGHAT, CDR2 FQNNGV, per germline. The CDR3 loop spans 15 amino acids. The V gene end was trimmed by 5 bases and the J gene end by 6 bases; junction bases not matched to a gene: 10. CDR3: CASSPGPGGVQPQHF. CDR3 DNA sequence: TGTGCCAGCAGCCCAGGGCCAGGGGGGGTTCAGCCCCAGCATTTT.

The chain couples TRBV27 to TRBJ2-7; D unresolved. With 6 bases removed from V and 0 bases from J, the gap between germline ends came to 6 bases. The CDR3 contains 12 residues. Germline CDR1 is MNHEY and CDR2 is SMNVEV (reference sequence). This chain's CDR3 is CASSAHSYEQYF. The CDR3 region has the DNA TGTGCCAGCAGCGCCCACTCCTACGAGCAGTACTTC.

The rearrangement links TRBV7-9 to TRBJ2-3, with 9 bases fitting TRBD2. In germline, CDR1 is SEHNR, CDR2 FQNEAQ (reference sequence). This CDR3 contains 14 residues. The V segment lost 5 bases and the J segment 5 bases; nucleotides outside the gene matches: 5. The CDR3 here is CASSISGSLDTQYF. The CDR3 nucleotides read TGTGCCAGCAGCATTAGCGGGAGCCTAGATACGCAGTATTTT.

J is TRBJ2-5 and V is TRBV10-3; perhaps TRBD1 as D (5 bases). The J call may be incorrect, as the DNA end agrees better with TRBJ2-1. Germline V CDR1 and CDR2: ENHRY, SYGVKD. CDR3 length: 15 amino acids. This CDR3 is CAISEMTVREETQFF. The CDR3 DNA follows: TGTGCCATCAGTGAGATGACAGTTAGAGAAGAGACCCAGTTCTTC.

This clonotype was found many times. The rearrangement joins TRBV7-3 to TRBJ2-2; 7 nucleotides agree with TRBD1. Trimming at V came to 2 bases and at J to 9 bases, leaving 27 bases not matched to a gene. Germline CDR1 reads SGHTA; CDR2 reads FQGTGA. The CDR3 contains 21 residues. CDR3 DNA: TGTGCCAGCAGCTTAGGACAGGCCCGCTCGTTAGCCACCCGTTTCGGCCGGGAGCTGTTTTTT. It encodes CASSLGQARSLATRFGRELFF.

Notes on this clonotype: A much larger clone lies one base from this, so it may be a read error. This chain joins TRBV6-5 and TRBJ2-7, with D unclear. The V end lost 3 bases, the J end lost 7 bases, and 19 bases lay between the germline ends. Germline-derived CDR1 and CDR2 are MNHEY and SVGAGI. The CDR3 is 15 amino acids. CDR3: CASSYGVPGINEQYF. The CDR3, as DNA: TGTGCCAGCAGTTATGGGGTGCCTGGGATCAATGAGCAGTACTTC.

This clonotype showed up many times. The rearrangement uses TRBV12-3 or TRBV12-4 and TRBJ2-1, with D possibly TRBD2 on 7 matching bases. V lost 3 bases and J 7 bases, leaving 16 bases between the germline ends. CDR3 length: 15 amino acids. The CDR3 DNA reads TGTGCCAGCAGTTTGGGGGGGCCCCTAGTGAATGAGCAGTTCTTC. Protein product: CASSLGGPLVNEQFF.

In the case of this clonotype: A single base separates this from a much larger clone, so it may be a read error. CDR3 nucleotides: TGTGCCAGCAGCTTATTGGAGGGCCCGACCTACGAGCGGTACTTC. The encoded protein is CASSLLEGPTYERYF. This chain uses TRBV7-9 with TRBJ2-7; weak D call: TRBD2 (6 bases). The CDR3 contains 15 residues. Germline V gene data show CDR1 as SEHNR and CDR2 as FQNEAQ (reference sequence). The whole variable domain, filled in from reference TRBV7-9 and TRBJ2-7, reads DTGVSQNPRHKITKRGQNVTFRCDPISEHNRLYWYRQTLGQGPEFLTYFQNEAQLEKSRLLSDRFSAERPKGSFSTLEIQRTEQGDSAMYLCASSLLEGPTYERYFGPGTRLTVT.

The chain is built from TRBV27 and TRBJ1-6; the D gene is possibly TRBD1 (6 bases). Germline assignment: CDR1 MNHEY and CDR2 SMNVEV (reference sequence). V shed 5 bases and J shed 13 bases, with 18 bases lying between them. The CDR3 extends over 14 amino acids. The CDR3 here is CASSLHGQTKPLHF. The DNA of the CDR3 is TGTGCCAGCAGTCTCCACGGACAGACGAAGCCCCTCCACTTT.

The CDR3 protein is CASSLIAGVRTGELFF. The CDR3 bases are TGTGCCAGCAGCCTCATAGCGGGAGTAAGAACCGGGGAGCTGTTTTTT. The rearrangement uses TRBV3-1 and TRBJ2-2; 9 bases agree with TRBD2. The V gene's germline CDR1 is LGHDT and CDR2 YNNKEL (reference sequence). The ends lost 4 bases at V and 5 bases at J; junction bases unmatched: 8. The CDR3 sequence is 16 residues long.

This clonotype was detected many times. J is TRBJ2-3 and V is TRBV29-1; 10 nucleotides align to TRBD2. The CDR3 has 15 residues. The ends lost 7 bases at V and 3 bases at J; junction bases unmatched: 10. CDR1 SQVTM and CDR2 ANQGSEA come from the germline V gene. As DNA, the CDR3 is TGCAGCGATTCCTCTAGCGGGAGCACTACAGATACGCAGTATTTT. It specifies CSDSSSGSTTDTQYF.

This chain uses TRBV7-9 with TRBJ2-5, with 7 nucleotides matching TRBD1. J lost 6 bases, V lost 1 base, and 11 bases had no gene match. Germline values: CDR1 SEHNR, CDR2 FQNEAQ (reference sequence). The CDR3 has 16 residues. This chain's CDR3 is CASSLDAGQALKTQYF. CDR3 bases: TGTGCCAGCAGCTTAGACGCTGGACAGGCCTTGAAGACCCAGTACTTC.

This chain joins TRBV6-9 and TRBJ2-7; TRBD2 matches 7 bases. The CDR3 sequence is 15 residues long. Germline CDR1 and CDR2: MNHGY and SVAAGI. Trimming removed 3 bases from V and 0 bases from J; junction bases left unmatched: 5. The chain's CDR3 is CASSYLGTTSYEQYF. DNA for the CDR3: TGTGCCAGCAGTTACCTCGGGACTACCTCCTACGAGCAGTACTTC.

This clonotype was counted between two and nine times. The CDR3 DNA reads TGTGCCAGCAGGGACAGGGCTAGCGGCCCGGGGAATGAGCAGTTCTTC. It translates to CASRDRASGPGNEQFF. The chain uses TRBV6-1 and TRBJ2-1, with a tentative D call TRBD1 (8 bases). The ends were cut back, 6 bases at V and 7 bases at J, with 22 bases in the middle. The CDR3 covers 16 residues. Germline values: CDR1 MNHNS, CDR2 SASEGT.

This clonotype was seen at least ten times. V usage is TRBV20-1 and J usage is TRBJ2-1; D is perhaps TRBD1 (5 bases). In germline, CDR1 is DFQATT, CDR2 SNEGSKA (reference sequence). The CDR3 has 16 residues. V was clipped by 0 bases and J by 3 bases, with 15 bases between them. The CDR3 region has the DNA TGCAGTGCTAGAGAAGGGGTCTTAGGGAACTACAATGAGCAGTTCTTC. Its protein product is CSAREGVLGNYNEQFF.

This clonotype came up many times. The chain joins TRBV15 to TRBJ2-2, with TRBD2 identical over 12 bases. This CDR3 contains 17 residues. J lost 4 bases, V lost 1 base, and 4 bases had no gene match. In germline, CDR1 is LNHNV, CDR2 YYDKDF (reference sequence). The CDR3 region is CATSRGLAGVRTGELFF. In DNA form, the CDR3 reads TGTGCCACCAGCAGAGGACTAGCGGGAGTTCGCACCGGGGAGCTGTTTTTT.

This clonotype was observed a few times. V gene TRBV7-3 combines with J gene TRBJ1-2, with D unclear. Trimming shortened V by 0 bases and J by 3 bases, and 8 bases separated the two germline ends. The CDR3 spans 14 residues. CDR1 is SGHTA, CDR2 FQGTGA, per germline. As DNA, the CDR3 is TGTGCCAGCAGCTTAACGGCCAGTGACTATGGCTACACCTTC. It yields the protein CASSLTASDYGYTF. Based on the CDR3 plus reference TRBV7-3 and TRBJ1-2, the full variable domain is GAGVSQTPSNKVTEKGKYVELRCDPISGHTALYWYRQSLGQGPEFLIYFQGTGAADDSGLPNDRFFAVRPEGSVSTLKIQRTERGDSAVYLCASSLTASDYGYTFGSGTRLTVV.

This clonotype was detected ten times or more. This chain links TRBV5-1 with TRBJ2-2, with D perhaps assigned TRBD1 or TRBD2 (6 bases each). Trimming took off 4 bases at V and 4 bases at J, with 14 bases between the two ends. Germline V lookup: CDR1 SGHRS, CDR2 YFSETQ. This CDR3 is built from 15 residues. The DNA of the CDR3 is TGCGCCAGCAGCCTCAGCAGGGGAGGCACCGGGGAGCTGTTTTTT. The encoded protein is CASSLSRGGTGELFF.

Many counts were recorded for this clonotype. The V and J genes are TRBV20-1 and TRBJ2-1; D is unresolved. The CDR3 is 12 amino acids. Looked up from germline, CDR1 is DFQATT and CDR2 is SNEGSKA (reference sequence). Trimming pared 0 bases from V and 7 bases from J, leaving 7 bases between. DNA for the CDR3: TGCAGTGCTAGAGATTCTCCAAATGAGCAGTTCTTC. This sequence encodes CSARDSPNEQFF.

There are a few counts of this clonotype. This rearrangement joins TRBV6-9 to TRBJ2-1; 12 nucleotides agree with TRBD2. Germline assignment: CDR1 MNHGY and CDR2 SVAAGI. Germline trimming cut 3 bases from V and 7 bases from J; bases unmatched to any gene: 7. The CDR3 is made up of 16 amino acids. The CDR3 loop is CASSYSGLAGRNEQFF. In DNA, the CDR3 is TGTGCCAGCAGTTACTCTGGACTAGCGGGAAGGAATGAGCAGTTCTTC.

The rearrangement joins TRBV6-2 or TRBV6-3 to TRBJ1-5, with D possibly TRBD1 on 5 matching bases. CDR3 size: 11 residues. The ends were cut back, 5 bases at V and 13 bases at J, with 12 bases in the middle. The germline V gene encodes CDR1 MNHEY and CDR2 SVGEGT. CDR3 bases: TGTGCCAGCAGTACCGACAGCCTTCAGCATTTT. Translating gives CASSTDSLQHF.

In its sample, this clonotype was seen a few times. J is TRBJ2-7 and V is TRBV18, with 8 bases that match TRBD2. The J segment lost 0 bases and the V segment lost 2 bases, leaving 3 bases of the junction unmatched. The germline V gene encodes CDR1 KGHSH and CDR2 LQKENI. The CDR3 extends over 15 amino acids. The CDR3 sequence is CASSPNAGGSYEQYF. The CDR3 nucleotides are TGTGCCAGCTCACCAAACGCGGGAGGCTCCTACGAGCAGTACTTC.

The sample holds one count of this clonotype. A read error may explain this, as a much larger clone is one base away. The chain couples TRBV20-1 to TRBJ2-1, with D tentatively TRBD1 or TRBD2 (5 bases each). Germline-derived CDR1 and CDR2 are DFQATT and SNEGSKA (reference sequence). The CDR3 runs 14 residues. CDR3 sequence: CSASFPGDDNEQLF. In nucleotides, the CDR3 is TGCAGTGCGAGCTTCCCCGGGGACGACAATGAGCAGCTCTTC.

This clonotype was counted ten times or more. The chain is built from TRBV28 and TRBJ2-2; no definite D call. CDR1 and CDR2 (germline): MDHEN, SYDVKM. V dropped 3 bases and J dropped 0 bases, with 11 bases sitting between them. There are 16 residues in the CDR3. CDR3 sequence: CASSFWPGSNTGELFF. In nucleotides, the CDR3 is TGTGCCAGCAGTTTTTGGCCGGGCTCGAACACCGGGGAGCTGTTTTTT.

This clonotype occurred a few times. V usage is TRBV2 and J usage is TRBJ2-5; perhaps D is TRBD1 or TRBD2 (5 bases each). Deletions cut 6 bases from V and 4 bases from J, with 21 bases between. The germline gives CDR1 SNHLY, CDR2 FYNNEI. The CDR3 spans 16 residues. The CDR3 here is CASSPGRRRQVETQYF. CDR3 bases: TGTGCCAGCAGCCCGGGACGCCGGAGGCAAGTAGAGACCCAGTACTTC. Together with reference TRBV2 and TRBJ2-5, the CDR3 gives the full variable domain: EPEVTQTPSHQVTQMGQEVILRCVPISNHLYFYWYRQILGQKVEFLVSFYNNEISEKSEIFDDQFSVERPDGSNFTLKIRSTKLEDSAMYFCASSPGRRRQVETQYFGPGTRLLVL.

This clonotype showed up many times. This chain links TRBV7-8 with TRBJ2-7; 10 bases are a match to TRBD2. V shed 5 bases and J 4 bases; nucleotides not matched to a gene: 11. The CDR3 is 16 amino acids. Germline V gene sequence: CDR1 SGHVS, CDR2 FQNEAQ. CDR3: CASSTRELAGPYEQYF. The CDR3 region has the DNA TGTGCCAGCAGCACACGGGAACTAGCGGGACCATACGAGCAGTACTTC.

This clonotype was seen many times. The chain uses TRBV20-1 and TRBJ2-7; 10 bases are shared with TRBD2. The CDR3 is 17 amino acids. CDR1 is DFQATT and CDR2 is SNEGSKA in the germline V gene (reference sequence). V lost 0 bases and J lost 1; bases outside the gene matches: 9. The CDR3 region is CSARDDSGRFPSYEQYF. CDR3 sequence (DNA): TGCAGTGCTAGAGATGATAGCGGGAGGTTTCCATCCTACGAGCAGTACTTC.

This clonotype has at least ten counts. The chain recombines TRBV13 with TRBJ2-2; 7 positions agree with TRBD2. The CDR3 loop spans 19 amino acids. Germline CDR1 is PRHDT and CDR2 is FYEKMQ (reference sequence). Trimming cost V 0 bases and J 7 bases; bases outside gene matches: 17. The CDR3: CASSLGGQEGRLAGGELFF. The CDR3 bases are TGTGCCAGCAGCTTAGGAGGTCAAGAGGGGCGACTAGCCGGCGGGGAGCTGTTTTTT.